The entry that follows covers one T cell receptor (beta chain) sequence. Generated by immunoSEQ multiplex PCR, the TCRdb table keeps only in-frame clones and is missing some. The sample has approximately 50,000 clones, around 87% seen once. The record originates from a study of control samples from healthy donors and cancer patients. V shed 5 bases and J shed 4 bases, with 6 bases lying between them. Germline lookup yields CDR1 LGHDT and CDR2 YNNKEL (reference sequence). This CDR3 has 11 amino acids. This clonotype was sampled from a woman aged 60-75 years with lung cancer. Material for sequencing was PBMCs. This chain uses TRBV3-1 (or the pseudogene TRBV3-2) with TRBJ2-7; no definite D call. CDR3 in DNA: TGTGCCAGCAGCGTGGCGTACGAGCAGTACTTC. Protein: CASSVAYEQYF.